These 9 T cell receptor beta chains originate from one sample sequenced in a study of CD8 T cells in ankylosing spondylitis. Via MiXCR, TCRdb re-called the 5' RACE reads, giving one row per CDR3 protein. Here the sample spans approximately 140,000 distinct CDR3 sequences, about 15% being singletons. These receptors lack a known antigen. Study findings and constraints: Blood of patients with ankylosing spondylitis appeared to be characterized by a TCR beta motif of about 8 highly homologous variants.

The specimen was blood, either unsorted or a sorted T cell fraction (not recorded which). Receptors originate from a male donor with ankylosing spondylitis.

This clonotype occurred many times. The chain couples TRBV4-3 to TRBJ2-7; 8 bases are a match to TRBD2. Germline lookup yields CDR1 LGHNA and CDR2 YSLEER. The CDR3 is 15 amino acids. V shed 3 bases and J 6 bases; nucleotides not matched to a gene: 10. CDR3 sequence: CASSHIGTSYSEQYF. CDR3 bases: TGCGCCAGCAGCCACATCGGGACTAGTTATTCCGAGCAGTACTTC.

This chain connects TRBV6-5 to TRBJ2-2, with 7 bases aligning to TRBD1. CDR3 length: 15 amino acids. The V segment lost 9 bases and the J segment 0 bases; nucleotides outside the gene matches: 7. Germline V gene sequence: CDR1 MNHEY, CDR2 SVGAGI. This CDR3 reads CARELGGPNTGELFF. The CDR3 region has the DNA TGTGCCAGGGAGTTAGGGGGCCCGAACACCGGGGAGCTGTTTTTT.

This clonotype was seen a handful of times. The chain joins TRBV29-1 to TRBJ2-1, with 7 nucleotides matching TRBD2. This CDR3 has 13 residues. Per germline, CDR1 SQVTM and CDR2 ANQGSEA. Germline trimming cut 4 bases from V and 3 bases from J; bases unmatched to any gene: 3. CDR3 loop: CSVVVAGYNEQFF. For the CDR3, the DNA is TGCAGCGTTGTGGTAGCGGGCTACAATGAGCAGTTCTTC.

This clonotype has more than one count but fewer than ten. V is TRBV5-5 and J is TRBJ1-2; 8 nucleotides agree with TRBD1. Trimming removed 4 bases from V and 5 bases from J; junction bases left unmatched: 10. Germline V lookup: CDR1 SGHKS, CDR2 YYEKEE (reference sequence). There are 15 residues in the CDR3. This chain's CDR3 is CASSHTQGAWYGYTF. The CDR3 coding sequence is TGTGCCAGCAGCCATACCCAGGGGGCTTGGTATGGCTACACCTTC. Supplemented by reference TRBV5-5 and TRBJ1-2, the full variable domain reads DAGVTQSPTHLIKTRGQQVTLRCSPISGHKSVSWYQQVLGQGPQFIFQYYEKEERGRGNFPDRFSARQFPNYSSELNVNALLLGDSALYLCASSHTQGAWYGYTFGSGTRLTVV.

The CDR3 coding sequence is TGCAGCGTGAGGACTAGCGGGATATTTACCGGGGAGCTGTTTTTT. Translated: CSVRTSGIFTGELFF. The chain carries TRBV29-1 and TRBJ2-2, with 12 bases fitting TRBD2. V trimming: 6 bases; J trimming: 5 bases; junction bases outside the gene matches: 7. The CDR3 extends over 15 amino acids. The V gene's germline CDR1 is SQVTM and CDR2 ANQGSEA.

This clonotype was observed a handful of times. The gene calls are TRBV11-2 and TRBJ2-3; D is uncertain. Trimming left V 5 bases short and J 4 bases short, with 10 bases between. The germline gives CDR1 SGHAT, CDR2 FQNNGV. This CDR3 has 13 amino acids. CDR3 region: CASSPSGADTQYF. CDR3 DNA: TGTGCCAGCAGCCCCTCTGGGGCAGATACGCAGTATTTT.

This clonotype came up a few times. The rearrangement joins TRBV4-3 to TRBJ2-3; 11 bases map to TRBD2. Looked up from germline, CDR1 is LGHNA and CDR2 is YSLEER. The V gene end was trimmed by 1 base and the J gene end by 2 bases; junction bases not matched to a gene: 11. The CDR3 is made up of 19 amino acids. The CDR3 region is CASSQGVRTSGFFTDTQYF. The DNA for the CDR3 is TGCGCCAGCAGCCAAGGGGTCAGGACTAGCGGGTTTTTCACAGATACGCAGTATTTT.

This clonotype was seen many times. The chain links TRBV5-6 to TRBJ2-7, with unresolved D. Trimming cost V 0 bases and J 3 bases, with 7 bases left between them. CDR1 and CDR2 from the germline V gene are SGHDT and YYEEEE. This CDR3 contains 13 residues. The CDR3 loop is CASSLGQLYEQYF. DNA for the CDR3: TGTGCCAGCAGCTTGGGCCAGCTCTACGAGCAGTACTTC.

This clonotype was picked up a small number of times. The V gene is TRBV9, the J gene TRBJ1-4, with a possible D match to TRBD1 (5 bases). Germline CDR1 reads SGDLS; CDR2 reads YYNGEE. The CDR3 totals 14 residues. Between the trimmed V and J ends, which lost 1 base and 4 bases, there was a span of 8 bases. The CDR3 DNA is TGTGCCAGCAGCGTAACGACAGATAATGAAAAACTGTTTTTT. Translating it yields CASSVTTDNEKLFF.